The clone carrying this T cell receptor beta chain has at least ten counts. Its antigen remains unidentified. Sampling of bone marrow took place during active disease in every patient. From about 400 ng of RNA, a library with molecular barcoded alpha/delta and beta/gamma adaptors was made. One entry per CDR3 protein, called by TCRdb with MiXCR from the reads. The sample has over 50,000 distinct CDR3 sequences; about 19% are singletons. V was pared by 6 bases and J by 8 bases, with 12 bases of the junction left unmatched. CDR3 length equals 15 residues. Germline V lookup: CDR1 SNHLY, CDR2 FYNNEI. The sample is drawn from a study of read filtering for tumor transcriptome and immune sequencing. Background on the study: DNase treatment preceded whole-transcriptome library preparation.

The study, taken as a whole, reports: About four fifths of IR-seq clonotypes had a single read, yet these held around 4% of reads.

This chain uses TRBV2 with TRBJ2-1; 8 bases agree with TRBD2. Input material: a population of CD138-negative cells sorted from bone marrow. The clonotype comes from a donor at least 40 years old with multiple myeloma. CDR3 loop: CASRIIGTSPDEQFF. In nucleotides, the CDR3 is TGTGCCAGCAGAATCATAGGGACTAGTCCTGATGAGCAGTTCTTC.